One sample yielded the 13 T cell receptor beta chains listed below, sequenced in a study of blood T cells in healthy people across ages. Next came a second PCR, run for 7 to 11 cycles, which used a sample-barcoded 5' primer along with a J-beta primer mix. A single record per CDR3 protein comes from TCRdb applying MiXCR to the 5' RACE reads. In the table there are around 580,000 distinct CDR3 sequences, roughly 43% of which are singletons. Sequenced: blood. The receptors stem from a man of 80 years or more in good health.

This chain links TRBV6-5 with TRBJ2-1; TRBD2 matches at 7 bases. The CDR3 has 15 amino acids. Germline CDR1 reads MNHEY; CDR2 reads SVGAGI. With 2 bases clipped from V and 10 bases from J, the junction kept 11 bases outside the gene matches. CDR3 coding DNA: TGTGCCAGCAGTTACGGAGGGAGGGCTGTTTGGGAGCAGTTCTTC. Protein sequence: CASSYGGRAVWEQFF.

The chain uses TRBV9 and TRBJ1-4, with D possibly TRBD1 on 6 matching bases. The germline V gene encodes CDR1 SGDLS and CDR2 YYNGEE. CDR3 length: 14 residues. Between the trimmed V and J ends, which lost 3 bases and 7 bases, there was a span of 13 bases. The CDR3 DNA sequence: TGTGCCAGCAGCGCCACAGGGTTCAGTGAAAAACTGTTTTTT. Its translation is CASSATGFSEKLFF.

The CDR3 sequence: CSARVTTGETEAFF. The CDR3 DNA follows: TGCAGTGCTAGAGTTACCACAGGGGAGACTGAAGCTTTCTTT. The chain recombines TRBV20-1 with TRBJ1-1, with TRBD1 identical over 7 bases. Unmatched junction bases numbered 7, after V lost 1 base and J lost 5 bases. The CDR3 sequence is 14 residues long. Germline V gene data show CDR1 as DFQATT and CDR2 as SNEGSKA (reference sequence).

This clonotype was counted a few times. The chain links TRBV7-2 to TRBJ2-3; unclear D gene. Germline CDR1 SGHTA, CDR2 FQGNSA. This CDR3 has 16 residues. Trimming shortened V by 5 bases and J by 2 bases, and 17 bases separated the two germline ends. In DNA, the CDR3 is TGTGCCAGCAGCCGCCCTGTGGAAAGTGACACAGATACGCAGTATTTT. Its protein is CASSRPVESDTDTQYF.

This clonotype was seen at least ten times. The rearrangement uses TRBV6-5 and TRBJ2-7, with D possibly being TRBD2 (6 bases). Germline lookup yields CDR1 MNHEY and CDR2 SVGAGI. The germline V and J ends were trimmed by 6 bases and 2 bases, with 17 bases remaining between them. The CDR3 covers 15 residues. The CDR3 coding sequence is TGTGCCAGCAGGCCCGATGACGGGAGCACCTACGAGCAGTACTTC. Its protein is CASRPDDGSTYEQYF.

This rearrangement joins TRBV4-2 to TRBJ2-1; D unresolved. Trimming shortened V by 1 base and J by 4 bases, and 11 bases separated the two germline ends. The CDR3 contains 15 residues. Germline values: CDR1 LGHNA, CDR2 YNFKEQ. CDR3 nucleotide sequence: TGTGCCAGCAGCCAAGTCTCAATCGTTTACAATGAGCAGTTCTTC. It encodes CASSQVSIVYNEQFF.

The CDR3 sequence: CASSLEGRSPLHF. CDR3 nucleotides: TGCGCCAGCAGCTTGGAGGGTCGTTCACCCCTCCACTTT. The chain uses TRBV5-1 and TRBJ1-6; D call uncertain. CDR3 length: 13 amino acids. V was cut by 0 bases and J by 9 bases, with 7 bases left in between. From germline, CDR1 is SGHRS and CDR2 YFSETQ.

This clonotype was seen ten or more times. The CDR3 DNA is TGTGCCAGCAGTGACAGACAGGCCTATGGCTACACCTTC. Amino acid sequence: CASSDRQAYGYTF. This sequence joins TRBV6-5 and TRBJ1-2; D is perhaps TRBD1 (6 bases). The CDR3 consists of 13 residues. Trimming cost V 5 bases and J 4 bases, with 11 bases left between them. Germline V CDR1 and CDR2: MNHEY, SVGAGI.

Only a few counts were recorded for this clonotype. V is TRBV20-1 and J is TRBJ2-1; the match to TRBD2 covers 7 bases. The J segment lost 5 bases and the V segment lost 3 bases, leaving 7 bases of the junction unmatched. Germline V gene data show CDR1 as DFQATT and CDR2 as SNEGSKA (reference sequence). CDR3 size: 14 residues. Here the CDR3 reads CSASGGRGNNEQFF. CDR3 nucleotide sequence: TGCAGTGCTAGCGGCGGGAGAGGGAACAATGAGCAGTTCTTC.

This clonotype was picked up a small number of times. The rearrangement uses TRBV4-3 and TRBJ2-1; 9 bases are shared with TRBD2. The V segment lost 0 bases and the J segment 5 bases; nucleotides outside the gene matches: 14. Germline V gene sequence: CDR1 LGHNA, CDR2 YSLEER. This CDR3 is built from 19 residues. In DNA, the CDR3 is TGCGCCAGCAGCCAAGAAGGCCGGATAGGGCCTAGCGGGAACAATGAGCAGTTCTTC. Translation: CASSQEGRIGPSGNNEQFF.

The chain uses TRBV12-3 or TRBV12-4 and TRBJ2-2, with TRBD1 identical over 12 bases. The CDR3 is 16 amino acids. Trimming cost V 5 bases and J 4 bases; bases outside gene matches: 5. The CDR3 DNA reads TGTGCCAGCAGTCGAGGGACAGGGGGCGGCACCGGGGAGCTGTTTTTT. Translated: CASSRGTGGGTGELFF.

As regards this clonotype: Germline is not matched at one junction end, which may reflect a read error. V usage is TRBV7-2 and J usage is TRBJ2-1, with D uncertain. The CDR3 spans 16 residues. Germline loops: CDR1 SGHTA, CDR2 FQGNSA. CDR3 loop: CASTLGADRSYNEQFF. The CDR3 nucleotides are TGTGCCAGCACCTTAGGCGCGGATCGCTCCTACAATGAGCAGTTCTTC.

J is TRBJ2-3 and V is TRBV7-9; no clear D gene. V shed 6 bases and J shed 2 bases, with 21 bases lying between them. There are 17 residues in the CDR3. CDR1 and CDR2 (germline): SEHNR, FQNEAQ (reference sequence). CDR3 loop: CASRYTTGPPATDTQYF. The CDR3 nucleotides read TGTGCCAGCAGGTATACGACGGGCCCCCCGGCCACAGATACGCAGTATTTT.